This T cell receptor (beta chain) is drawn from a study of breast tumors, draining lymph nodes, adjacent tissues. Findings and caveats of the study: Tumor repertoires ranked between lymph nodes and nontumor tissue in diversity, with V and J gene preferences. The data were judged consistent with most tumor T cells coming from lymph node and expanding in tumor. Luminal-like breast cancer showed significantly greater tumor-nontumor repertoire similarity than basal-like breast cancer did. Tumor T cell lymph node origin was a supported hypothesis, not proven.

TCRdb called the multiplex PCR reads again in MiXCR, with one record for every CDR3 protein. The table shows around 21,000 distinct CDR3 sequences, with about two fifths occurring only once. Regarding this clonotype: Its cognate antigen is unknown.

The sample comprised breast tumor tissue. This clonotype originated in a female donor with breast cancer. Some clones in this sample may be carry-over from other donors' samples.

The CDR3 spells CASSGTGGNEKLFF. Written as DNA, the CDR3 is TGTGCCAGCAGTGGGACAGGGGGGAATGAAAAACTGTTTTTT. The J gene is TRBJ1-4, the V gene TRBV2; 10 positions agree with TRBD1. The germline V gene encodes CDR1 SNHLY and CDR2 FYNNEI. With 4 bases clipped from V and 5 bases from J, the junction kept 1 base outside the gene matches. CDR3 length equals 14 residues.